This T cell receptor (beta chain) emerged from a study of CD8 T cells in ankylosing spondylitis. Study-level points and caveats: The authors reported significant enrichment of disease-linked clones in matched ankylosing spondylitis synovial fluid. Ankylosing spondylitis blood appeared to carry a characteristic TCR beta motif of seven to nine highly homologous variants.

TCRdb re-called the 5' RACE reads through MiXCR, storing one row per CDR3 protein. The sample contains approximately 400,000 distinct CDR3 sequences, roughly 26% of which appear only once. In the case of this clonotype: The antigen remains unidentified.

Per germline, CDR1 MGHRA and CDR2 YSYEKL. V dropped 1 base and J dropped 1 base, with 7 bases sitting between them. The CDR3 is made up of 14 amino acids. This chain uses TRBV4-1 with TRBJ2-5, with D unresolved. Sequenced sample: blood, either unsorted or a sorted T cell fraction (not recorded which). The sequence derives from a male donor with ankylosing spondylitis. The CDR3, as DNA: TGCGCCAGCAGCCAAGCTGGGATCCAAGAGACCCAGTACTTC. Translated: CASSQAGIQETQYF.